This T cell receptor (beta chain) was observed in a study of T cells in localized non-small cell lung cancer. The table came from immunoSEQ multiplex PCR; TCRdb's copy has only in-frame clones and leaves some out. The table shows fewer than 20,000 clones, with 82% occurring only once. This CDR3 comprises 13 residues. Germline V gene lookup returns CDR1 GTSNPN and CDR2 SVGIG (reference sequence). Deletions cut 4 bases from V and 0 bases from J, with 9 bases between. In regard to this clone: Its antigen remains unknown.

Findings and caveats of the study: Higher blood T cell density tracked longer overall survival. A single tumor region was sequenced, leaving heterogeneity possible. When the top 100 tumor clones were examined, a median approximately 59 of them also appeared in the adjacent lung, which was paired and uninvolved. Of the tissues analyzed, uninvolved adjacent lung showed maximal T cell clonality, greater than tumor.

The sample consisted of peripheral blood, taken before any cancer treatment. The rearrangement joins TRBV30 to TRBJ1-1, with a tentative D call TRBD1 (6 bases). This clonotype originated in a male donor older than 55 with stage I lung adenocarcinoma. CDR3: CAWIGGLNTEAFF. In DNA form, the CDR3 reads TGTGCCTGGATCGGGGGCTTGAACACTGAAGCTTTCTTT.